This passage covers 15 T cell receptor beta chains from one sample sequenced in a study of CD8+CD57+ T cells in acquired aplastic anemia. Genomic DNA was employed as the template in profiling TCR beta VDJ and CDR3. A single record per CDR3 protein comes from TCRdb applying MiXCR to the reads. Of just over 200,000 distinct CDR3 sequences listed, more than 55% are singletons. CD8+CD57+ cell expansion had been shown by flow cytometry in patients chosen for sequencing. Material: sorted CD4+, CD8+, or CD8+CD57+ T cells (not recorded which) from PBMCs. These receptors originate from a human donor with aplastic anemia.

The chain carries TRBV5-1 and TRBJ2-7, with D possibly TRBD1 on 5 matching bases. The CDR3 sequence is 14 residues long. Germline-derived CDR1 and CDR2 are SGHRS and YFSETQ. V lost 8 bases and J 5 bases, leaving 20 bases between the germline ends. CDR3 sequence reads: CASTDVQGSNEQYF. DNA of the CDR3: TGCGCCAGTACGGACGTCCAGGGTAGCAACGAGCAGTACTTC. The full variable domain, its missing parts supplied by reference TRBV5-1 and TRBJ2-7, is KAGVTQTPRYLIKTRGQQVTLSCSPISGHRSVSWYQQTPGQGLQFLFEYFSETQRNKGNFPGRFSGRQFSNSRSEMNVSTLELGDSALYLCASTDVQGSNEQYFGPGTRLTVT.

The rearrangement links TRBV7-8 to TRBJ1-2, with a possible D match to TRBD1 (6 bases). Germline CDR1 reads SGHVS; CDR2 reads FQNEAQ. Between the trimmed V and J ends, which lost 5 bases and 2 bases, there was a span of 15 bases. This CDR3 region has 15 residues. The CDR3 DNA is TGTGCCAGCAGCAACCTCGGGGGGCCGAACTATGGCTACACCTTC. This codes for CASSNLGGPNYGYTF.

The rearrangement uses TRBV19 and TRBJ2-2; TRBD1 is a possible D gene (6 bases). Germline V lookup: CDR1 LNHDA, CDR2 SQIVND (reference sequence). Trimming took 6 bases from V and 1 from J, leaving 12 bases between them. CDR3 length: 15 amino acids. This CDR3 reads CASRNREWNTGELFF. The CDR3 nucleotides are TGTGCCAGTAGGAACAGGGAGTGGAACACCGGGGAGCTGTTTTTT. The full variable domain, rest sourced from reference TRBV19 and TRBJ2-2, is DGGITQSPKYLFRKEGQNVTLSCEQNLNHDAMYWYRQDPGQGLRLIYYSQIVNDFQKGDIAEGYSVSREKKESFPLTVTSAQKNPTAFYLCASRNREWNTGELFFGEGSRLTVL.

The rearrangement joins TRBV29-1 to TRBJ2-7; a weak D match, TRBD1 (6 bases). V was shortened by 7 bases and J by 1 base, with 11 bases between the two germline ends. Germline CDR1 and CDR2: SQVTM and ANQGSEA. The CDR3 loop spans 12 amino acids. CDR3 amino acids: CSGSRGSYEQYF. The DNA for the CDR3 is TGCAGCGGGTCCAGGGGATCCTACGAGCAGTACTTC.

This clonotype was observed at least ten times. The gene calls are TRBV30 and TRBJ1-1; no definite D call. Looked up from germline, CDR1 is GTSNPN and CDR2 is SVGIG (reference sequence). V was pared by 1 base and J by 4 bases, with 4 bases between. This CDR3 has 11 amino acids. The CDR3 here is CAWSATTEAFF. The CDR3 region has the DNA TGTGCCTGGAGTGCAACCACTGAAGCTTTCTTT.

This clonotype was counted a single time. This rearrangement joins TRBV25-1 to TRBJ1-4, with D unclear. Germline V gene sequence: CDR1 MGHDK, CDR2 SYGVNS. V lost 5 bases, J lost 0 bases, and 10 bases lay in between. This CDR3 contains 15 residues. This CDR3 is CASSRNGATNEKLFF. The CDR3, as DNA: TGTGCCAGCAGTAGGAACGGGGCAACTAATGAAAAACTGTTTTTT.

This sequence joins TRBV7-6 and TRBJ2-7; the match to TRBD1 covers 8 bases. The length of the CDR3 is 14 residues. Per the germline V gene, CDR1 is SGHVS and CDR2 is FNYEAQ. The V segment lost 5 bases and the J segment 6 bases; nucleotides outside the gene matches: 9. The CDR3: CASSQSTGEVEQYF. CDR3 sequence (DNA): TGTGCCAGCAGCCAATCGACAGGGGAGGTCGAGCAGTACTTC.

As DNA, the CDR3 is TGTGCCAGCAGCTCAGTGGTGGGTACTGAGCAGTTCTTC. It encodes CASSSVVGTEQFF. The chain recombines TRBV7-7 with TRBJ2-1; D not certain. Germline V gene sequence: CDR1 SSHAT, CDR2 FNYEAQ (reference sequence). The CDR3 spans 13 residues. Trimming removed 4 bases from V and 9 bases from J, with 13 bases in between.

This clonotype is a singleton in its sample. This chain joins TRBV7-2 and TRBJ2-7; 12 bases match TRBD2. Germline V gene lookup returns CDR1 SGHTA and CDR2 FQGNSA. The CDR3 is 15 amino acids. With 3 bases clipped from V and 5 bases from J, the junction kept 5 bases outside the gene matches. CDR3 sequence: CASSLGLAGYNEQYF. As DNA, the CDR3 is TGTGCCAGCAGCTTGGGACTAGCGGGCTACAACGAGCAGTACTTC.

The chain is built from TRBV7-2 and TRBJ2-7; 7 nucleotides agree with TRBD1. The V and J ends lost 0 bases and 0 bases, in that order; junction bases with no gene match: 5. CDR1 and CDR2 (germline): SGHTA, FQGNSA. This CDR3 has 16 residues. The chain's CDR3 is CASSLAGTDLSYEQYF. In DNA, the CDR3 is TGTGCCAGCAGCTTAGCCGGGACAGACCTCTCCTACGAGCAGTACTTC.

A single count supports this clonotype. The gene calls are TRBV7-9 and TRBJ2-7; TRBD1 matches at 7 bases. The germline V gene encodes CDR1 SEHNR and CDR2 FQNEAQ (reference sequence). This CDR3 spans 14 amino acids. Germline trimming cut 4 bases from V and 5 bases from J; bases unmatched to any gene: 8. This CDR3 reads CASSSRQGLDEQYF. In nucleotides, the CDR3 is TGTGCCAGCAGCTCCAGACAGGGTCTCGACGAGCAGTACTTC.

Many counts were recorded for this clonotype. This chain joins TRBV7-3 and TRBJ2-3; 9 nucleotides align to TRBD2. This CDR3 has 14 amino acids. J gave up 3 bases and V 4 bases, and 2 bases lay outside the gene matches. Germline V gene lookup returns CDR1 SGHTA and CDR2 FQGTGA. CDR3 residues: CASSSAGGTDTQYF. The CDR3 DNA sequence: TGTGCCAGCAGCTCAGCGGGGGGAACAGATACGCAGTATTTT.

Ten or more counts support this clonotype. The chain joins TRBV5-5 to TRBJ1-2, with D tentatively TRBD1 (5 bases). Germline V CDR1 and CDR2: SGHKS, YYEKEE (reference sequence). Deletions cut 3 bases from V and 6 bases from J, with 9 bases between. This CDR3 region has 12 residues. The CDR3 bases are TGTGCCAGCAGCTCACAGACAGATGGCTACACCTTC. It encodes CASSSQTDGYTF. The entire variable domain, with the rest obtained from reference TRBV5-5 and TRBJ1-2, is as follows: DAGVTQSPTHLIKTRGQQVTLRCSPISGHKSVSWYQQVLGQGPQFIFQYYEKEERGRGNFPDRFSARQFPNYSSELNVNALLLGDSALYLCASSSQTDGYTFGSGTRLTVV.

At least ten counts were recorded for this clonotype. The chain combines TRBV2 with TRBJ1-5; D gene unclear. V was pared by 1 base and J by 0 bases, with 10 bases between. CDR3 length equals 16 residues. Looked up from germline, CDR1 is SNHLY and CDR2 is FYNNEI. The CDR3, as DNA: TGTGCCAGCAGTGAAGAGGGTGGGAATAGCAATCAGCCCCAGCATTTT. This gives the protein CASSEEGGNSNQPQHF.

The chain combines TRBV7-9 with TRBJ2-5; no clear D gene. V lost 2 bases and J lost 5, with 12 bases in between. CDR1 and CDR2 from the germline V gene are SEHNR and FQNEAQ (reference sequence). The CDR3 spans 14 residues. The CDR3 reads CASSLPWLGETQYF. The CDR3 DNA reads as TGTGCCAGCAGCTTACCTTGGCTGGGGGAGACCCAGTACTTC.